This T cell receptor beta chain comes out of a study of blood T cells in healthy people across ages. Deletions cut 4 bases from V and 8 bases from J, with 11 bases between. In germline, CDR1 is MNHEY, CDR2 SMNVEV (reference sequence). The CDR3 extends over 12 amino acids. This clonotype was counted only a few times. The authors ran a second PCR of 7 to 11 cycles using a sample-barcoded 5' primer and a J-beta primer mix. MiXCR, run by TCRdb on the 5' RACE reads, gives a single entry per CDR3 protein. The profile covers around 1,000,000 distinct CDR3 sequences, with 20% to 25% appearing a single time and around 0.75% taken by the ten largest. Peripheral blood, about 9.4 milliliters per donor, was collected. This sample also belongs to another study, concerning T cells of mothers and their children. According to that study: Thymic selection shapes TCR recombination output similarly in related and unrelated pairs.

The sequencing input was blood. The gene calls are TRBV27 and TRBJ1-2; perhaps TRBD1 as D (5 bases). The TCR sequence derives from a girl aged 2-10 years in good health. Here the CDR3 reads CASSSGGEGYTF. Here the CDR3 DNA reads TGTGCCAGCAGTTCCGGGGGGGAAGGCTACACCTTC.